These T cell receptor beta chains were read from a single sample in a study of blood T cell repertoires in COVID-19. The repertoire was sequenced with immunoSEQ multiplex PCR; TCRdb's copy has only in-frame clones and lacks some. The sample lists about 110,000 clones; approximately 82% were seen once. Sequenced input: peripheral blood. Receptors were obtained from a woman of 80 years or more with acute or convalescent COVID-19. Both conserved end residues are part of each CDR3. The D gene is left open where the match is weak. Clone sizes are given selectively: once, few, many, or a class where the clone is expanded.

abundance: few
d_gene: TRBD2
j_gene: TRBJ2-5
v_gene: TRBV5-4
CDR3nt: TGTGCCAGCAGCTTGCCTAGCGGGGGGGCCGGAGAGACCCAGTACTTC
CDR3aa: CASSLPSGGAGETQYF

abundance: .
d_gene: .
j_gene: TRBJ2-2
v_gene: TRBV19
CDR3nt: TGTGCCAGTAGTTTCAGGACGGGAACGAACACCGGGGAGCTGTTTTTT
CDR3aa: CASSFRTGTNTGELFF

abundance: .
d_gene: TRBD1
j_gene: TRBJ1-2
v_gene: TRBV6-1
CDR3nt: TGTGCCAGCACCGGACAGGCTAACTATGGCTACACCTTC
CDR3aa: CASTGQANYGYTF

abundance: .
d_gene: TRBD2
j_gene: TRBJ2-1
v_gene: TRBV10-3
CDR3nt: TGTGCCACCGGGACTAGGGGCCCCCTGGGTAATGAGCAGTTCTTC
CDR3aa: CATGTRGPLGNEQFF

abundance: .
d_gene: .
j_gene: TRBJ2-3
v_gene: TRBV18
CDR3nt: TGTGCCAGCTCACCGCTAACAGGGCTCCCAGATACGCAGTATTTT
CDR3aa: CASSPLTGLPDTQYF

abundance: .
d_gene: .
j_gene: TRBJ1-2
v_gene: TRBV6-5
CDR3nt: TGTGCCAGCACCCTCGACAGGAACTATGGCTACACCTTC
CDR3aa: CASTLDRNYGYTF

abundance: .
d_gene: TRBD2
j_gene: TRBJ2-5
v_gene: TRBV19
CDR3nt: TGTGCCAGTAGTATACTAGCGGGAGGACAAGAGACCCAGTACTTC
CDR3aa: CASSILAGGQETQYF

abundance: .
d_gene: TRBD1
j_gene: TRBJ2-2
v_gene: TRBV7-2
CDR3nt: TGTGCCAGCAGCTTATCTACAGGGGGCACCGGGGAGCTGTTTTTT
CDR3aa: CASSLSTGGTGELFF

abundance: .
d_gene: .
j_gene: TRBJ2-7
v_gene: TRBV18
CDR3nt: TGTGCCAGCTCACCACCATACTCAGGAGGCGGCTCCTACGAGCAGTACTTC
CDR3aa: CASSPPYSGGGSYEQYF

abundance: .
d_gene: .
j_gene: TRBJ2-5
v_gene: TRBV5-5
CDR3nt: TGTGCCAGCAGCTTGGGGACCGGGGAAGTCGAGACCCAGTACTTC
CDR3aa: CASSLGTGEVETQYF

abundance: .
d_gene: .
j_gene: TRBJ1-5
v_gene: TRBV30
CDR3nt: TGTGCCTGGAGTGGGGACACCAATCAGCCCCAGCATTTT
CDR3aa: CAWSGDTNQPQHF

abundance: .
d_gene: .
j_gene: TRBJ1-5
v_gene: TRBV15
CDR3nt: TGTGCCACCAGCAGAGATAGAGAGGGCGTCCAGCCCCAGCATTTT
CDR3aa: CATSRDREGVQPQHF

abundance: few
d_gene: TRBD2
j_gene: TRBJ2-2
v_gene: TRBV4-3
CDR3nt: TGCGCCAGCCGTACTAGCGGGAGGACCCCCGGGGAGCTGTTTTTT
CDR3aa: CASRTSGRTPGELFF

abundance: .
d_gene: .
j_gene: TRBJ1-3
v_gene: TRBV7-9
CDR3nt: TGTGCCAGCAGCCCCCGGACAGACATTGGAAACACCATATATTTT
CDR3aa: CASSPRTDIGNTIYF

abundance: .
d_gene: .
j_gene: TRBJ1-2
v_gene: TRBV14
CDR3nt: TGTGCCAGCAGCCAATCGGGGGGAGGTGGCTACACCTTC
CDR3aa: CASSQSGGGGYTF